What follows is one T cell receptor (beta chain) and its context. The antigen remains undetermined. This sample is part of a study of T cells after yellow fever vaccination. At the level of the study: SMART-Seq v4 Ultra Low Input handled preparation of low-cell-number fractions.

CDR3 length: 15 residues. V lost 0 bases and J lost 1, with 9 bases in between. Germline-derived CDR1 and CDR2 are MNHEY and SMNVEV (reference sequence). TCRdb used MiXCR to reprocess the 5' RACE reads, holding one entry per CDR3 protein. Of hundreds of thousands of distinct CDR3 sequences listed, less than 20% are singletons. Findings of the study overall: A weaker but faster secondary response was observed, peaking on day 5 versus 15.

Specimen: PBMCs, collected 5 days after the first yellow fever vaccination. This chain connects TRBV27 to TRBJ1-1; D is undetermined. This sequence originates from a man aged 18 to 29 who received the YFV17D yellow fever vaccine. DNA of the CDR3: TGTGCCAGCAGTTTATCGCCAGGCCAGAACACTGAAGCTTTCTTT. Translating gives CASSLSPGQNTEAFF.